One sample yielded the 13 T cell receptor beta chains listed below, sequenced in a study of PD-L1 blockade in urothelial cancer. This table comes from immunoSEQ multiplex PCR, and its TCRdb copy is limited to in-frame clones, with some not included. This sample has about 100,000 clones; approximately 90% occur once, and the top ten carry about 0.92%. The material sequenced was PBMCs, taken around atezolizumab (anti-PD-L1) treatment. The receptor set was obtained from a woman aged 80 or older with urothelial cancer.

This clone came up a few times. The V and J genes are TRBV13 and TRBJ2-1; 11 bases match TRBD2. V dropped 6 bases and J dropped 15; count of bases not matched to a gene: 7. Germline V lookup: CDR1 PRHDT, CDR2 FYEKMQ (reference sequence). The CDR3 runs to 12 residues. CDR3 sequence: CASRPTSGSPFF. In nucleotides, the CDR3 is TGTGCCAGCAGACCAACTAGCGGGAGTCCGTTCTTC.

CDR3 loop: CASSPFGTGRTDGYTF. The DNA of the CDR3 is TGTGCCAGCAGCCCTTTCGGGACAGGGAGGACTGATGGCTACACCTTC. The chain employs TRBV16 and TRBJ1-2; 9 nucleotides match TRBD1. V lost 4 bases, J lost 6 bases, and 12 bases stayed unmatched. This CDR3 has 16 amino acids. The germline V gene encodes CDR1 KGHSY and CDR2 FQNENV. The variable domain in full, with the rest retrieved from reference TRBV16 and TRBJ1-2, is GEEVAQTPKHLVRGEGQKAKLYCAPIKGHSYVFWYQQVLKNEFKFLISFQNENVFDETGMPKERFSAKCLPNSPCSLEIQATKLEDSAVYFCASSPFGTGRTDGYTFGSGTRLTVV.

The chain uses TRBV10-3 and TRBJ1-1; 7 nucleotides line up with TRBD1. The CDR3 has 14 residues. Germline V lookup: CDR1 ENHRY, CDR2 SYGVKD. V was clipped by 6 bases and J by 1 base; unmatched bases: 5. The DNA of the CDR3 is TGTGCCATCAGCCCTACAGGGGAGAACACTGAAGCTTTCTTT. Translation: CAISPTGENTEAFF.

The V call is TRBV6-1, the J call TRBJ2-7, with 10 bases matching TRBD2. The CDR3 runs to 14 residues. Germline V gene lookup returns CDR1 MNHNS and CDR2 SASEGT. With V trimmed by 6 bases and J by 1 base, 3 bases remained unmatched. The CDR3 DNA reads TGTGCCAGCAGCCATAGCGGGGGGTCCTACGAGCAGTACTTC. It specifies CASSHSGGSYEQYF.

The chain links TRBV9 to TRBJ2-3, with 8 bases matching TRBD2. The CDR3 length is 16 residues. V shed 1 base, J shed 0 bases, and the junction held 4 bases outside the gene matches. Germline V gives CDR1 SGDLS, CDR2 YYNGEE. The CDR3, as DNA: TGTGCCAGCAGCGTATCTAGCGGGTGGAGCACAGATACGCAGTATTTT. This sequence encodes CASSVSSGWSTDTQYF.

The J gene is TRBJ2-7, the V gene TRBV5-4; D might be TRBD2 (5 bases). The CDR3 contains 15 residues. Trimming left V 4 bases short and J 0 bases short, with 14 bases between. Germline V gives CDR1 SGHNT, CDR2 YYREEE (reference sequence). The CDR3 region has the DNA TGTGCCAGCAGCCCACTAGGACTGAGCTCCTACGAGCAGTACTTC. This codes for CASSPLGLSSYEQYF.

This chain links TRBV7-8 with TRBJ1-3; the D is unclear. The CDR3 extends over 17 amino acids. From germline, CDR1 is SGHVS and CDR2 FQNEAQ. V lost 5 bases and J lost 0, with 17 bases in between. The CDR3 DNA reads as TGTGCCAGCAGCCCCCCGTCCGGGGAAGGCTCTGGAAACACCATATATTTT. It is translated as CASSPPSGEGSGNTIYF.

The chain combines TRBV10-2 with TRBJ1-1, with TRBD1 matching 7 bases. Germline V gene sequence: CDR1 WSHSY, CDR2 SAAADI. V dropped 4 bases and J dropped 5; count of bases not matched to a gene: 4. The CDR3 is 13 residues long. CDR3 loop: CASSAQGKTEAFF. In DNA, the CDR3 is TGCGCCAGCAGTGCACAGGGGAAGACTGAAGCTTTCTTT.

This rearrangement joins TRBV10-1 to TRBJ2-7, with D unclear. This CDR3 comprises 14 residues. In germline, CDR1 is WNHNN, CDR2 SYGVQD (reference sequence). Trimming stripped 6 bases from V and 5 bases from J, with 17 bases between. The chain's CDR3 is CASSASEAVDEQYF. In DNA, the CDR3 is TGCGCCAGCAGCGCCAGTGAGGCGGTCGACGAGCAGTACTTC.

The chain has TRBV30 and TRBJ2-5, with a weak D call TRBD1 (5 bases). Germline loops: CDR1 GTSNPN, CDR2 SVGIG (reference sequence). The CDR3 extends over 13 amino acids. The V end was cut by 2 bases, the J end by 5 bases, with 12 bases between. In DNA, the CDR3 is TGTGCCTGGAGTATTCAGGGTCGGGAGACCCAGTACTTC. Its translation: CAWSIQGRETQYF.

The chain joins TRBV5-1 to TRBJ1-3, with TRBD1 matching over 9 bases. V gave up 4 bases and J gave up 4 bases; unmatched junction bases: 6. The CDR3 totals 15 residues. Germline assignment: CDR1 SGHRS and CDR2 YFSETQ. This CDR3 reads CASSVQGANGNTIYF. The CDR3 coding sequence is TGCGCCAGCAGCGTACAGGGGGCGAACGGAAACACCATATATTTT. Full variable domain (rest looked up from reference TRBV5-1 and TRBJ1-3): KAGVTQTPRYLIKTRGQQVTLSCSPISGHRSVSWYQQTPGQGLQFLFEYFSETQRNKGNFPGRFSGRQFSNSRSEMNVSTLELGDSALYLCASSVQGANGNTIYFGEGSWLTVV.

The chain links TRBV6-5 to TRBJ2-7; 9 bases line up with TRBD2. The germline CDR1 and CDR2 sequences are MNHEY and SVGAGI. CDR3 size: 14 residues. With V trimmed by 5 bases and J by 1 base, 3 bases remained unmatched. The CDR3 here is CASSPSGTSYEQYF. CDR3 in DNA: TGTGCCAGCAGTCCTAGCGGGACTTCCTACGAGCAGTACTTC.

The V and J genes are TRBV19 and TRBJ2-7; 13 bases map to TRBD2. The length of the CDR3 is 18 residues. The germline CDR1 and CDR2 sequences are LNHDA and SQIVND (reference sequence). Trimming took 5 bases from V and 4 from J; bases not matched to a gene: 14. CDR3 region: CASSPRGLAGVGRYEQYF. DNA for the CDR3: TGTGCCAGTAGTCCCAGAGGACTAGCGGGAGTTGGGAGATACGAGCAGTACTTC.